The next 9 T cell receptor beta chains were all read from a single sample in a study of glioma-infiltrating T cells after dendritic cell vaccination. Sequencing was performed with immunoSEQ multiplex PCR; in TCRdb, only in-frame clones are kept and a portion is missing. The data show over 55,000 clones, with around 86% seen just once and 6.5% to 10% held by the top ten. The input for sequencing was blood, taken before dendritic cell vaccination. All receptors derive from a human donor with glioblastoma.

The chain recombines TRBV19 with TRBJ2-7; 9 bases match TRBD2. V dropped 5 bases and J dropped 2; count of bases not matched to a gene: 7. CDR3 length equals 15 residues. Germline assignment: CDR1 LNHDA and CDR2 SQIVND (reference sequence). CDR3: CASSLQAGGTYEQYF. As DNA, the CDR3 is TGTGCCAGTAGTTTACAAGCGGGGGGTACCTACGAGCAGTACTTC.

This chain uses TRBV19 with TRBJ1-4; 8 bases fit TRBD1. The CDR3 is 16 residues long. Looked up from germline, CDR1 is LNHDA and CDR2 is SQIVND (reference sequence). Unmatched junction bases numbered 10, after V lost 5 bases and J lost 5 bases. The CDR3 reads CASSPVGQGLNEKLFF. In DNA, the CDR3 is TGTGCCAGTAGTCCAGTTGGACAGGGCCTAAATGAAAAACTGTTTTTT.

The chain combines TRBV10-3 with TRBJ2-3, with 9 bases identical to TRBD2. The CDR3 consists of 15 residues. The germline V gene encodes CDR1 ENHRY and CDR2 SYGVKD. Germline trimming cut 7 bases from V and 3 bases from J; bases unmatched to any gene: 8. CDR3: CAIKVGGGATDTQYF. In nucleotides, the CDR3 is TGTGCCATCAAAGTTGGCGGGGGGGCGACAGATACGCAGTATTTT.

The genes are TRBV13 and TRBJ1-1; unclear D gene. The CDR3 sequence is 14 residues long. CDR1 and CDR2 (germline): PRHDT, FYEKMQ (reference sequence). The V gene lost 0 bases and the J gene lost 0 bases, with 5 bases spanning the gap. The DNA for the CDR3 is TGTGCCAGCAGCTTAGGGCTAGTGAACACTGAAGCTTTCTTT. Translation: CASSLGLVNTEAFF.

The rearrangement uses TRBV7-2 and TRBJ1-2, with D perhaps TRBD1 (6 bases). The CDR3 has 13 residues. Trimming left V 5 bases short and J 6 bases short, with 13 bases between. Germline CDR1 SGHTA, CDR2 FQGNSA. CDR3 loop: CASSPDRSNGYTF. The CDR3 DNA reads as TGTGCCAGCAGCCCAGACAGGAGTAATGGCTACACCTTC.

CDR3 coding DNA: TGTGCCAGCAGTCGTACAGGGGGAGGCTACACCTTC. It yields the protein CASSRTGGGYTF. The chain has TRBV2 and TRBJ1-2, with 8 bases lining up with TRBD1. Germline CDR1 and CDR2: SNHLY and FYNNEI. V lost 5 bases to trimming and J lost 8 bases; unmatched junction nucleotides: 4. The CDR3 length is 12 residues.

The CDR3 bases are TGTGCCAGCAGCCTCAACCCCCGGGACTCGGGACAGACCCAGTACTTC. This codes for CASSLNPRDSGQTQYF. The chain recombines TRBV7-8 with TRBJ2-5; TRBD2 might be the D (6 bases). Deletions cut 5 bases from V and 6 bases from J, with 22 bases between. The CDR3 has 16 residues. CDR1 is SGHVS and CDR2 is FQNEAQ in the germline V gene.

The genes are TRBV4-1 and TRBJ1-4; 7 bases line up with TRBD1. Germline CDR1 MGHRA, CDR2 YSYEKL. The CDR3 spans 18 residues. V dropped 2 bases and J dropped 3; count of bases not matched to a gene: 12. The CDR3 DNA follows: TGCGCCAGCAGCCAAAAATCCGGGACAGTTGGCGCTAATGAAAAACTGTTTTTT. Protein product: CASSQKSGTVGANEKLFF.

The chain recombines TRBV6-4 with TRBJ2-1; TRBD2 aligns across 7 bases. The CDR3 covers 14 residues. In germline, CDR1 is MRHNA, CDR2 SNTAGT. V gave up 5 bases and J gave up 4 bases; unmatched junction bases: 5. The CDR3 region is CASSRGGGYNEQFF. In DNA, the CDR3 is TGTGCCAGCAGTCGTGGCGGGGGATACAATGAGCAGTTCTTC.